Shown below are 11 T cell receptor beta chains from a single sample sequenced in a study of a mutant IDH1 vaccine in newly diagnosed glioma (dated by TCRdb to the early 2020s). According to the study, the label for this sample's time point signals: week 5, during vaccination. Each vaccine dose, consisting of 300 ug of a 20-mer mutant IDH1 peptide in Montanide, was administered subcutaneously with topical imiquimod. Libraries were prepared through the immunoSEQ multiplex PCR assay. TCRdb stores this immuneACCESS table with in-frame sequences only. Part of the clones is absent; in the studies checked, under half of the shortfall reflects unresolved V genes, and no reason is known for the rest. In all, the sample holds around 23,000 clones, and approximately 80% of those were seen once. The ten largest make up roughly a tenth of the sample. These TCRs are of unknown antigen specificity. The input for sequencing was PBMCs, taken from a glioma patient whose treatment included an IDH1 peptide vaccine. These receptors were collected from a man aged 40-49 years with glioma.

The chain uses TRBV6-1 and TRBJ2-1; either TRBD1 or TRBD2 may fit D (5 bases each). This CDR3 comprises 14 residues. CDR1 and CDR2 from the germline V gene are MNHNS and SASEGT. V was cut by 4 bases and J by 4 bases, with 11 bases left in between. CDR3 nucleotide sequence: TGTGCCAGCAGTGGGACGGGGACGTACAATGAGCAGTTCTTC. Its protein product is CASSGTGTYNEQFF.

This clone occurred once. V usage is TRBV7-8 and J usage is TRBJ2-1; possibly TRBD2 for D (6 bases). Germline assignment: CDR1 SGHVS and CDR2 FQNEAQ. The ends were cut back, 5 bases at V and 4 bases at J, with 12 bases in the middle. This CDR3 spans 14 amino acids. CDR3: CASSPGVIYNEQFF. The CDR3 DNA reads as TGTGCCAGCAGCCCGGGGGTAATTTACAATGAGCAGTTCTTC.

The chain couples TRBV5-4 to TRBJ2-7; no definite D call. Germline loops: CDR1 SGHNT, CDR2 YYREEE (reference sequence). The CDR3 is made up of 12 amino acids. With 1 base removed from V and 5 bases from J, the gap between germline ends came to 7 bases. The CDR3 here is CASSLYGDEQYF. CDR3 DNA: TGTGCCAGCAGCTTGTATGGTGACGAGCAGTACTTC.

CDR3 coding DNA: TGTGCCAGCAGCTCATATCCGAGTTCTAACTATGGCTACACCTTC. Amino acid sequence: CASSSYPSSNYGYTF. The gene calls are TRBV7-9 and TRBJ1-2, with D hard to call. From germline, CDR1 is SEHNR and CDR2 FQNEAQ (reference sequence). The CDR3 consists of 15 residues. The ends were cut back, 4 bases at V and 0 bases at J, with 12 bases in the middle.

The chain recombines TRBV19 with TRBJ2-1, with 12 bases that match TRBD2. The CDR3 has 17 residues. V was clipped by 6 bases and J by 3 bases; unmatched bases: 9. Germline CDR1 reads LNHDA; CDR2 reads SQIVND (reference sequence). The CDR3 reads CASSSTSGGRSYNEQFF. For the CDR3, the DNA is TGTGCCAGTAGCTCGACTAGCGGGGGACGAAGCTACAATGAGCAGTTCTTC.

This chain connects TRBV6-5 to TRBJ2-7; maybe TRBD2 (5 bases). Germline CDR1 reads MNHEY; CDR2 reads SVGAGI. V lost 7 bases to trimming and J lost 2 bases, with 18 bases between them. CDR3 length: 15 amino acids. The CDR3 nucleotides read TGTGCCAGCAAACCCACCCGACTTAGCGCCTACGAGCAGTACTTC. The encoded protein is CASKPTRLSAYEQYF.

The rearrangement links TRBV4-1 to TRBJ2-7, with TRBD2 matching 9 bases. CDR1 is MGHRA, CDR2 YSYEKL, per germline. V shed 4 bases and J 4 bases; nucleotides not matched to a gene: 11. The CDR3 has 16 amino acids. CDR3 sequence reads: CASSLISGRNPYEQYF. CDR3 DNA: TGCGCCAGCAGCCTAATCAGCGGGAGGAATCCTTACGAGCAGTACTTC.

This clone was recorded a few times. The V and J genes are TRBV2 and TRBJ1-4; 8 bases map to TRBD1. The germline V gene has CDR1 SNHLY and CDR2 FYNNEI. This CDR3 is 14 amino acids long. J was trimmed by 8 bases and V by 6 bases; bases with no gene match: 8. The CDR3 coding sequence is TGTGCCAGCAGGCGGACAGGGTTAAGGGAAAAACTGTTTTTT. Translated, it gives CASRRTGLREKLFF.

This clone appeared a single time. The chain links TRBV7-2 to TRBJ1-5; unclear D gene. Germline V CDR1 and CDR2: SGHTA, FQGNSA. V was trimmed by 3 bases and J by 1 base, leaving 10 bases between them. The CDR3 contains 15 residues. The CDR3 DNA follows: TGTGCCAGCAGCTTTTCCCCGATGAGCAATCAGCCCCAGCATTTT. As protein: CASSFSPMSNQPQHF.

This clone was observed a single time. The CDR3 region is CASSLVRGNTEAFF. Here the CDR3 DNA reads TGTGCCAGCAGTTTAGTAAGGGGGAACACTGAAGCTTTCTTT. The chain is built from TRBV28 and TRBJ1-1, with D possibly TRBD1 on 5 matching bases. Germline CDR1 MDHEN, CDR2 SYDVKM. The CDR3 totals 14 residues. The ends were cut back, 2 bases at V and 1 base at J, with 8 bases in the middle.

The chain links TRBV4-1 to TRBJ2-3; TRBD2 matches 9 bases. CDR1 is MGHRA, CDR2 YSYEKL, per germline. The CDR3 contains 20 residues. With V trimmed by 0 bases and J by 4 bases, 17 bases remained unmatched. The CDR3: CASSQERGGWSGRIADTQYF. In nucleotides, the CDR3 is TGCGCCAGCAGCCAAGAACGGGGGGGCTGGAGCGGGAGGATCGCAGATACGCAGTATTTT.